This TCR beta chain was found in a study of cytomegalovirus exposure and HLA in healthy donors. Study-level findings and limits: Cytomegalovirus-associated TCR beta chains were listed, numbering roughly 150. Later work showed greater clonal expansion in HLA-associated TCR beta chains than in equally common others.

On this clone itself: Its antigen is unknown.

A multiplex PCR was run with 60 Vbeta primers and 13 Jbeta primers. Clones were sequenced by immunoSEQ multiplex PCR, and TCRdb holds only the in-frame ones, with some missing. The profile shows 150,000 to 200,000 clones, around 68% of them singletons. Germline V CDR1 and CDR2: SGHTA, FQGNSA. The CDR3 contains 16 residues. V was clipped by 1 base and J by 2 bases; unmatched bases: 2. The material sequenced was PBMCs. The J gene is TRBJ2-5, the V gene TRBV7-2; 12 bases are a match to TRBD2. The TCR comes from a woman in her thirties or forties in good health and CMV-seropositive. CDR3 nucleotides: TGTGCCAGCAGCTTAGTACTAGCGGGGGGACAAGAGACCCAGTACTTC. As protein: CASSLVLAGGQETQYF.